Given below is one T cell receptor (beta chain) in context. Its target is unknown. The PCR contained 60 Vbeta and 13 Jbeta primers. TCRdb keeps only in-frame clones here, not all; method: immunoSEQ multiplex PCR. The repertoire holds 120,000 or so clones, 80% to 90% seen once, with about 11% in the top ten. The sample is drawn from a study of cytomegalovirus exposure and HLA in healthy donors. Findings and limits, study-wide: The authors later found TCR association rates varying by HLA locus, with DRB1 most and HLA-C fewest.

Germline V gives CDR1 MDHEN, CDR2 SYDVKM. The CDR3 runs to 14 residues. The sequenced sample was PBMCs. The receptor comes from a male donor in good health and CMV-seropositive. The chain couples TRBV28 to TRBJ2-5; the match to TRBD1 covers 7 bases. The J call may be incorrect, as the DNA end agrees better with TRBJ2-7. The CDR3 DNA sequence: TGTGCCAGCAGTTTCCAGGGGGAAAACTACGAGCAGTACTTC. The encoded protein is CASSFQGENYEQYF.